This T cell receptor (beta chain) emerged from a study of blood T cell repertoires in COVID-19. CDR1 MNHEY and CDR2 SMNVEV come from the germline V gene (reference sequence). The CDR3 has 16 amino acids. The V and J ends lost 7 bases and 4 bases respectively, with 20 bases between them. The protocol was immunoSEQ multiplex PCR, while the TCRdb copy is restricted to in-frame clones and leaves out a portion. The table lists 130,000 to 150,000 clones, roughly 84% of them singletons. This sequence joins TRBV27 and TRBJ2-1, with D tentatively TRBD1 (5 bases). Sequencing used peripheral blood. This TCR was sampled from a man aged 55 to 70 with active or convalescent COVID-19. The CDR3 coding sequence is TGTGCCAGCACCACCTTCCCAGTAGGGGAATACAATGAGCAGTTCTTC. This codes for CASTTFPVGEYNEQFF.